The text below deals with one T cell receptor beta chain. V gave up 2 bases and J gave up 3 bases; unmatched junction bases: 10. CDR1 and CDR2 (germline): SGHRS, YFSETQ. The CDR3 length is 16 residues. In the PCR, 60 Vbeta and 13 Jbeta primers were used. Libraries were prepared by immunoSEQ multiplex PCR; TCRdb keeps only in-frame clonotypes and omits some of them. This table has approximately 100,000 clones, approximately 80% appearing once. This sample was taken from a study of cytomegalovirus exposure and HLA in healthy donors. For the study at large: Assignment to the Caucasian-associated ancestry cluster applied to 75% to 85% of the approximately 380 genotyped donors.

This sequence was found in a man between 35 and 55 years old in good health and CMV-seropositive. J is TRBJ2-7 and V is TRBV5-1, with TRBD2 matching 8 bases. Sequenced: PBMCs. CDR3 region: CASSLWRGAGDYEQYF. CDR3 bases: TGCGCCAGCAGCTTATGGCGGGGGGCTGGAGACTACGAGCAGTACTTC.